This paragraph covers one T cell receptor (beta chain) sequence. Profiled with immunoSEQ multiplex PCR; TCRdb holds only in-frame clones, not every one. This repertoire shows roughly 120,000 clones, just under 95% found once; its top ten account for 2.5% to 3.5%. This entry is derived from a study of T cell responses to AZD1222 COVID-19 vaccine. CDR3 length equals 15 residues. V was cut by 2 bases and J by 2 bases, with 10 bases left in between. Germline V CDR1 and CDR2: MNHEY, SMNVEV (reference sequence). This material consisted of peripheral blood, taken on day 0 of AZD1222 vaccination. This chain joins TRBV27 and TRBJ2-1; tentatively, D is TRBD1 or TRBD2 (5 bases each). This TCR was recovered from an adult in good health. CDR3 DNA: TGTGCCAGCAGTTTAACGGGACGACCCTACAATGAGCAGTTCTTC. Amino acids: CASSLTGRPYNEQFF.